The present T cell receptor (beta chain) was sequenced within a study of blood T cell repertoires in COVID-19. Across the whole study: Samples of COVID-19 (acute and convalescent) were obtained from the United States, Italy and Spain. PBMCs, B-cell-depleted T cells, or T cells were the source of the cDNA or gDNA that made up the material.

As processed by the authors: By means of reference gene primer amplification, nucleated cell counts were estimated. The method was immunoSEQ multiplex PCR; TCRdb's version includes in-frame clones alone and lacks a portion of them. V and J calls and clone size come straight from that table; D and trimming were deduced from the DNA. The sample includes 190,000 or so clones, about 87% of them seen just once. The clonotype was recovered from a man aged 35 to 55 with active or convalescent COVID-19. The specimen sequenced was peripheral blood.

The CDR3 reads CASSLQGGETQYF. In nucleotides, the CDR3 is TGCGCCAGCAGCTTGCAGGGGGGAGAGACCCAGTACTTC. The V gene is TRBV5-1, the J gene TRBJ2-5, with D possibly being TRBD1 (7 bases). This CDR3 contains 13 residues. Trimming removed 1 base from V and 4 bases from J, with 8 bases in between. Germline assignment: CDR1 SGHRS and CDR2 YFSETQ.